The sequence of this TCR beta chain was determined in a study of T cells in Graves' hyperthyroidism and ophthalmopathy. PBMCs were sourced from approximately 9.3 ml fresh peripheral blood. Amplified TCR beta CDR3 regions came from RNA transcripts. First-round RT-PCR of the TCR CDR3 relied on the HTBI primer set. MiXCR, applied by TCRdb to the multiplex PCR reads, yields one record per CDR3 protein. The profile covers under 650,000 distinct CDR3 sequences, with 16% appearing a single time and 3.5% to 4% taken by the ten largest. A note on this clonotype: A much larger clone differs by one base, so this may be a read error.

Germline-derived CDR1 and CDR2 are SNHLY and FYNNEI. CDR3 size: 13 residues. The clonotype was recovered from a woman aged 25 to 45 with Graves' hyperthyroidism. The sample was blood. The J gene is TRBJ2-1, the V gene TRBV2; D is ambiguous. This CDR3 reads CASSEGSYNERFF. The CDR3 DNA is TGTGCCAGCAGTGAGGGCTCGTACAATGAGCGGTTCTTC.